This T cell receptor beta chain was recorded in a study of blood T cell dynamics during melanoma immunotherapy. As for time point: pre-treatment baseline. At 12 weeks after first infusion, RECIST 1.1 defined response for most patients. No patient had earlier systemic cancer treatment, concurrent immunosuppressants, or another active cancer. Generated by immunoSEQ multiplex PCR, the TCRdb table keeps only in-frame clones and is missing some. The data show tens of thousands of clones, around 92% seen once. Trimming removed 1 base from V and 10 bases from J; junction bases left unmatched: 9. Germline V gives CDR1 MNHNS, CDR2 SASEGT. CDR3 length equals 16 residues.

The material sequenced was blood, taken from a patient treated with checkpoint blockade. The TCR comes from a human donor with melanoma. The chain links TRBV6-1 to TRBJ2-1, with TRBD2 matching 11 bases. The CDR3 DNA follows: TGTGCCAGCAGTGAAGTCGGTAGCGGGAGGGCGGGGGAGCAGTTCTTC. Its protein is CASSEVGSGRAGEQFF.